The source of this T cell receptor (beta chain) is a study of cytomegalovirus exposure and HLA in healthy donors. The table came from immunoSEQ multiplex PCR; TCRdb's copy has only in-frame clones and leaves some out. The sample holds fewer than 65,000 clones; 89% are singletons and the top ten take about 15%. Study-wide results and limits: Cytomegalovirus association was assigned to about 150 TCR beta chains.

Unmatched junction bases numbered 6, after V lost 1 base and J lost 6 bases. This CDR3 has 15 amino acids. Germline CDR1 is SQVTM and CDR2 is ANQGSEA. Points on this clone: The antigen remains undetermined.

The chain recombines TRBV29-1 with TRBJ2-1; 10 bases are a match to TRBD1. The sequencing sample was made of PBMCs. The TCR originated in a woman aged 18 to 35 in good health and CMV-seronegative. CDR3 bases: TGCAGCGTTGAAGGGATAGGACAGGGGGTCAATGAGCAGTTCTTC. Encoded protein: CSVEGIGQGVNEQFF.